Listed here are 19 T cell receptor beta chains from one sample, sequenced in a study of blood T cell repertoires in COVID-19. The method was immunoSEQ multiplex PCR; TCRdb's version includes in-frame clones alone and lacks a portion of them. The sample consists of roughly 59,000 clones, roughly 80% of them appearing once. Material: peripheral blood. These receptors originate from a human donor in a cohort sampled during active COVID-19.

The chain combines TRBV6-1 with TRBJ1-1; 7 bases are shared with TRBD1. CDR3 length: 14 amino acids. Germline assignment: CDR1 MNHNS and CDR2 SASEGT. The J segment lost 5 bases and the V segment lost 3 bases, leaving 6 bases of the junction unmatched. This CDR3 reads CASSDVGRGTEAFF. The CDR3 DNA follows: TGTGCCAGCAGTGATGTCGGCAGGGGGACTGAAGCTTTCTTT.

The CDR3 is CASSFDRDAEAFF. The CDR3 bases are TGTGCCAGCAGCTTTGACAGGGACGCTGAAGCTTTCTTT. V gene TRBV7-2 combines with J gene TRBJ1-1; 7 nucleotides agree with TRBD1. The CDR3 loop spans 13 amino acids. The V gene's germline CDR1 is SGHTA and CDR2 FQGNSA. Trimming took 3 bases from V and 6 from J; bases not matched to a gene: 4.

The V call is TRBV18, the J call TRBJ1-1, with 7 bases lining up with TRBD1. V lost 3 bases and J lost 1; bases outside the gene matches: 8. CDR3 size: 16 residues. Germline V CDR1 and CDR2: KGHSH, LQKENI. The CDR3 loop is CASSPSRGPGNTEAFF. The CDR3 DNA reads as TGTGCCAGCTCACCCTCAAGGGGGCCCGGGAACACTGAAGCTTTCTTT. Looking up the rest from reference TRBV18 and TRBJ1-1 gives the full variable domain: NAGVMQNPRHLVRRRGQEARLRCSPMKGHSHVYWYRQLPEEGLKFMVYLQKENIIDESGMPKERFSAEFPKEGPSILRIQQVVRGDSAAYFCASSPSRGPGNTEAFFGQGTRLTVV.

This chain connects TRBV4-3 to TRBJ2-7; tentative D call: TRBD1 (5 bases). CDR3 length: 14 residues. Deletions cut 4 bases from V and 4 bases from J, with 14 bases between. Germline-derived CDR1 and CDR2 are LGHNA and YSLEER. CDR3 nucleotide sequence: TGCGCCAGCAGCCTGAGTACAGGAGAATACGAGCAGTACTTC. This translates into CASSLSTGEYEQYF.

V gene TRBV9 combines with J gene TRBJ2-7; TRBD2 matches 12 bases. Germline CDR1 SGDLS, CDR2 YYNGEE. After removal of 0 bases from V and 2 bases from J, the junction contained 3 bases not matched to a gene. This CDR3 has 16 residues. CDR3 bases: TGTGCCAGCAGCGTAGAAACTAGCGGGAGGCCCTACGAGCAGTACTTC. Translated: CASSVETSGRPYEQYF.

For the CDR3, the DNA is TGTGCCAGTAGGACTAGCGGGATAAACACCGGGGAGCTGTTTTTT. This gives the protein CASRTSGINTGELFF. The chain recombines TRBV19 with TRBJ2-2; 11 nucleotides align to TRBD2. Germline CDR1 and CDR2: LNHDA and SQIVND (reference sequence). The CDR3 extends over 15 amino acids. Losses at the gene ends were 6 bases for V and 2 bases for J; bases not matched to a gene: 2.

This chain uses TRBV27 with TRBJ2-1; 10 bases fit TRBD1. The germline V gene encodes CDR1 MNHEY and CDR2 SMNVEV (reference sequence). V trimming: 6 bases; J trimming: 2 bases; junction bases outside the gene matches: 4. The CDR3 totals 15 residues. The CDR3 nucleotides read TGTGCCAGCAGGACAGGGGGCACACCCTACAATGAGCAGTTCTTC. It yields the protein CASRTGGTPYNEQFF.

V gene TRBV18 combines with J gene TRBJ2-5; D might be TRBD2 (5 bases). The CDR3 is made up of 14 amino acids. Trimming cost V 1 base and J 4 bases, with 10 bases left between them. Germline V gene lookup returns CDR1 KGHSH and CDR2 LQKENI. Here the CDR3 reads CASSPQLGRETQYF. The DNA for the CDR3 is TGTGCCAGCTCACCACAGTTAGGGAGAGAGACCCAGTACTTC. The entire variable domain, with the rest obtained from reference TRBV18 and TRBJ2-5, is as follows: NAGVMQNPRHLVRRRGQEARLRCSPMKGHSHVYWYRQLPEEGLKFMVYLQKENIIDESGMPKERFSAEFPKEGPSILRIQQVVRGDSAAYFCASSPQLGRETQYFGPGTRLLVL.

The chain is built from TRBV4-3 and TRBJ1-4, with 8 bases matching TRBD1. The CDR3 totals 16 residues. The V gene end was trimmed by 3 bases and the J gene end by 8 bases; junction bases not matched to a gene: 11. Germline loops: CDR1 LGHNA, CDR2 YSLEER. The CDR3 loop is CASSQVPTGGMEKLFF. CDR3 bases: TGCGCCAGCAGCCAGGTCCCAACAGGGGGTATGGAAAAACTGTTTTTT.

This chain joins TRBV4-3 and TRBJ2-7; TRBD1 matches 10 bases. V lost 1 base, J lost 5 bases, and 2 bases stayed unmatched. This CDR3 comprises 14 residues. Germline lookup yields CDR1 LGHNA and CDR2 YSLEER. The CDR3 DNA reads as TGCGCCAGCAGCCAAGGGGGGACAGGGGACGAGCAGTACTTC. The encoded protein is CASSQGGTGDEQYF.

The rearrangement joins TRBV18 to TRBJ1-1; 9 positions agree with TRBD1. Germline loops: CDR1 KGHSH, CDR2 LQKENI. With V trimmed by 3 bases and J by 7 bases, 6 bases remained unmatched. The CDR3 length is 14 residues. The chain's CDR3 is CASSPDRGTVEAFF. In DNA form, the CDR3 reads TGTGCCAGCTCACCCGACAGGGGGACGGTTGAAGCTTTCTTT. The entire variable domain, with the rest obtained from reference TRBV18 and TRBJ1-1, is as follows: NAGVMQNPRHLVRRRGQEARLRCSPMKGHSHVYWYRQLPEEGLKFMVYLQKENIIDESGMPKERFSAEFPKEGPSILRIQQVVRGDSAAYFCASSPDRGTVEAFFGQGTRLTVV.

This clone occurred once. This likely comes from a read error, as the CDR3 has no conserved phenylalanine or tryptophan at its end. No DNA is shown, since the ends of the CDR3 on it are uncertain; the CDR3 is the one TCRdb lists. The chain links TRBV19 to TRBJ1-1. Germline CDR1 reads LNHDA; CDR2 reads SQIVND (reference sequence). Inclusive of both ends, the CDR3 amounts to 10 amino acids. CDR3 region: CASSASQGGG.

The gene calls are TRBV3-1 (or the pseudogene TRBV3-2) and TRBJ1-2; D is possibly TRBD1 (5 bases). The germline V and J ends were trimmed by 0 bases and 6 bases, with 14 bases remaining between them. Germline values: CDR1 LGHDT, CDR2 YNNKEL (reference sequence). The CDR3 has 15 amino acids. This chain's CDR3 is CASSQDFVGEDGYTF. In DNA, the CDR3 is TGTGCCAGCAGCCAAGATTTCGTAGGGGAGGATGGCTACACCTTC.

The rearrangement joins TRBV7-8 to TRBJ2-3; D not certain. CDR1 SGHVS and CDR2 FQNEAQ come from the germline V gene. The CDR3 runs 11 residues. The germline V and J ends were trimmed by 3 bases and 7 bases, with 5 bases remaining between them. The CDR3 reads CASSLGNTQYF. The CDR3 nucleotides read TGTGCCAGCAGCTTGGGCAATACGCAGTATTTT.

In this sample, this clone turned up a few times. The genes are TRBV9 and TRBJ2-1; TRBD2 might be the D (5 bases). The V end lost 3 bases, the J end lost 3 bases, and 13 bases lay between the germline ends. Germline loops: CDR1 SGDLS, CDR2 YYNGEE. CDR3 length equals 15 residues. CDR3 region: CASSALASDYNEQFF. In nucleotides, the CDR3 is TGTGCCAGCAGCGCATTAGCGTCGGACTACAATGAGCAGTTCTTC.

This chain joins TRBV4-1 and TRBJ2-7, with D possibly TRBD2 on 6 matching bases. Per germline, CDR1 MGHRA and CDR2 YSYEKL. There are 15 residues in the CDR3. V was cut by 2 bases and J by 2 bases, with 13 bases left in between. CDR3 region: CASSQTGLVAYEQYF. The DNA for the CDR3 is TGCGCCAGCAGCCAAACGGGACTCGTAGCCTACGAGCAGTACTTC.

The chain carries TRBV24-1 and TRBJ2-2, with 9 nucleotides matching TRBD1. Looked up from germline, CDR1 is KGHDR and CDR2 is SFDVKD. J lost 6 bases, V lost 9 bases, and 31 bases had no gene match. This CDR3 has 22 residues. CDR3 sequence reads: CATPINRGRSPVSYLRAGELFF. The CDR3 DNA is TGTGCCACCCCTATCAACAGGGGGCGATCCCCAGTTAGCTATCTCCGGGCCGGGGAGCTGTTTTTT.

The rearrangement links TRBV7-9 to TRBJ2-7; 9 bases match TRBD1. J lost 5 bases, V lost 4 bases, and 12 bases had no gene match. Germline V gene lookup returns CDR1 SEHNR and CDR2 FQNEAQ (reference sequence). The CDR3 has 16 amino acids. In nucleotides, the CDR3 is TGTGCCAGCAGCTCACTCTCCGGGACAGGGTCCCACGAGCAGTACTTC. It yields the protein CASSSLSGTGSHEQYF.

The chain uses TRBV7-9 and TRBJ2-7; tentatively, D is TRBD2 (6 bases). Trimming cost V 2 bases and J 7 bases, with 9 bases left between them. The CDR3 is 12 amino acids. CDR1 is SEHNR, CDR2 FQNEAQ, per germline (reference sequence). The CDR3 reads CASSLLGREQYF. In DNA, the CDR3 is TGTGCCAGCAGCTTACTTGGGAGGGAGCAGTACTTC. Filled out from reference TRBV7-9 and TRBJ2-7, the complete variable domain reads DTGVSQNPRHKITKRGQNVTFRCDPISEHNRLYWYRQTLGQGPEFLTYFQNEAQLEKSRLLSDRFSAERPKGSFSTLEIQRTEQGDSAMYLCASSLLGREQYFGPGTRLTVT.